This TCR beta chain stems from a study of blood T cell repertoires in COVID-19. The CDR3 spans 16 residues. The J segment lost 4 bases and the V segment lost 5 bases, leaving 9 bases of the junction unmatched. CDR1 is SEHNR, CDR2 FQNEAQ, per germline (reference sequence). Only in-frame clones appear in the TCRdb table, and some are missing; sequencing was by immunoSEQ multiplex PCR. Among around 230,000 clones, about 79% were seen once, and the ten largest hold around 2%. What was sequenced was peripheral blood. This clonotype was sampled from a man in his forties who had recovered from COVID-19. The chain couples TRBV7-9 to TRBJ2-7; 12 bases fit TRBD1. CDR3 coding DNA: TGTGCCAGCAGCCCCTGGGGGGACAGGGGGCGTTACGAGCAGTACTTC. It codes for CASSPWGDRGRYEQYF. Variable domain in full (rest from reference TRBV7-9 and TRBJ2-7): DTGVSQNPRHKITKRGQNVTFRCDPISEHNRLYWYRQTLGQGPEFLTYFQNEAQLEKSRLLSDRFSAERPKGSFSTLEIQRTEQGDSAMYLCASSPWGDRGRYEQYFGPGTRLTVT.